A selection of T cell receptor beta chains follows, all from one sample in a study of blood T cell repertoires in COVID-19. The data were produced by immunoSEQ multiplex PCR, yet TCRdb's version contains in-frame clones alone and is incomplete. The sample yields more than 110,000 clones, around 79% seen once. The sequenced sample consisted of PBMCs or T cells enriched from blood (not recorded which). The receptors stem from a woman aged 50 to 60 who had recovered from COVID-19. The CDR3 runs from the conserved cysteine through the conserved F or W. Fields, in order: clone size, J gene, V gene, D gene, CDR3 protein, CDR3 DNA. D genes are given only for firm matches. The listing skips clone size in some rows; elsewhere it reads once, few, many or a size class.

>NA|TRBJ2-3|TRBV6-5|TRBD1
CASSFRTGRTQYF
TGTGCCAGCAGTTTCCGGACAGGACGAACGCAGTATTTT
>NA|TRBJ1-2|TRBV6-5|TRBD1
CASSYGAGGGYTF
TGTGCCAGCAGTTACGGGGCAGGGGGCGGCTACACCTTC
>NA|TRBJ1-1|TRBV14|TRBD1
CASSPRTGGVENTEAFF
TGTGCCAGCAGCCCCCGGACAGGGGGCGTTGAGAACACTGAAGCTTTCTTT
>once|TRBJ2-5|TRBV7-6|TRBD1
CASSLAARTGRETQYF
TGTGCCAGCAGCTTAGCGGCCAGGACAGGGCGCGAGACCCAGTACTTC
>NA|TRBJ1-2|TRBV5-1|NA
CASSWVGRDGYTF
TGCGCCAGCAGCTGGGTGGGCAGGGATGGCTACACCTTC
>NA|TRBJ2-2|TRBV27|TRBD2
CASSLLPGTSGGRTGELFF
TGTGCCAGCAGCCTGCTCCCCGGGACTAGCGGAGGGAGAACCGGGGAGCTGTTTTTT
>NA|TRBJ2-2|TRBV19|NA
CASSNQGRAGELFF
TGTGCCAGTAGTAACCAGGGGCGGGCCGGGGAGCTGTTTTTT
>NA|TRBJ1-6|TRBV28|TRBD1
CASSLWSHLTGIASPLHF
TGTGCCAGCAGTTTATGGTCACATCTGACAGGGATTGCTTCACCCCTCCACTTT
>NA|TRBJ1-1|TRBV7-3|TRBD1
CASSSTGGTAFF
TGTGCCAGCAGCTCAACAGGGGGTACGGCTTTCTTT
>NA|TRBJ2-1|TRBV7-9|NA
CASTLSDTSLFDNEQFF
TGTGCCAGCACCCTCTCCGATACTAGTCTCTTTGACAATGAGCAGTTCTTC
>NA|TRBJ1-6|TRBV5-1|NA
CASSENRGGTSPLHF
TGCGCCAGCAGCGAAAACCGGGGAGGGACGTCACCCCTCCACTTT
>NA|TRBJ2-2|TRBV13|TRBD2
CASSGLSGGLTGELFF
TGTGCCAGCAGCGGTCTAAGCGGGGGGTTGACCGGGGAGCTGTTTTTT
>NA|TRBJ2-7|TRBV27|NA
CASSSSPSETYEQYF
TGTGCCAGCAGCTCCTCCCCTAGCGAGACCTACGAGCAGTACTTC
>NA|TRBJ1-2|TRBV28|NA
CASSIPLGGSGGYTF
TGTGCCAGCAGTATTCCTCTGGGGGGTTCTGGTGGCTACACCTTC
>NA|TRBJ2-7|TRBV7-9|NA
CASSHSTTGVSTYEQYF
TGTGCCAGCAGCCATTCGACGACAGGAGTTTCCACCTACGAGCAGTACTTC
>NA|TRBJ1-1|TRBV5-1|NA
CASRMGGRGMNTEAFF
TGCGCCAGCAGGATGGGAGGGAGAGGGATGAACACTGAAGCTTTCTTT
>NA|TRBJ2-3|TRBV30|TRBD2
CAWGAGTSTDTQYF
TGTGCCTGGGGAGCGGGGACTAGCACAGATACGCAGTATTTT
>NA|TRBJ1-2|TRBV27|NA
CASSLTRARGYTF
TGTGCCAGCAGTTTAACCAGGGCTAGGGGCTACACCTTC
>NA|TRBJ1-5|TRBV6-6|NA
CASSYIPPGGNQPQHF
TGTGCCAGCAGTTACATCCCGCCGGGGGGCAATCAGCCCCAGCATTTT
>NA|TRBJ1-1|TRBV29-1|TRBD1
CSVVTGGNTEAFF
TGCAGCGTAGTAACAGGGGGGAACACTGAAGCTTTCTTT
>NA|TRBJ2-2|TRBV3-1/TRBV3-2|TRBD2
CASSKGLAGGHTGELFF
TGTGCCAGCAGCAAGGGACTAGCGGGGGGTCACACCGGGGAGCTGTTTTTT
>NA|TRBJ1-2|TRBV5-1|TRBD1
CASSSTGGNYGYTF
TGCGCCAGCAGCTCCACAGGGGGTAACTATGGCTACACCTTC
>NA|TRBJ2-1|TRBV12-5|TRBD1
CASGWTGQGARNEQFF
TGTGCTAGTGGTTGGACCGGACAGGGGGCGCGGAATGAGCAGTTCTTC
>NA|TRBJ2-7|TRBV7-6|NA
CASSVGAGPYEQYF
TGTGCCAGCAGCGTGGGGGCCGGGCCCTACGAGCAGTACTTC
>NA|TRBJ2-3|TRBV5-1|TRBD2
CASSLEGRTSAFGSTDTQYF
TGCGCCAGCAGCTTGGAGGGACGGACTAGCGCCTTCGGGAGCACAGATACGCAGTATTTT
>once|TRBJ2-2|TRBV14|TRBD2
CASSQVLADTGELFF
TGTGCCAGCAGCCAAGTCCTAGCGGACACCGGGGAGCTGTTTTTT
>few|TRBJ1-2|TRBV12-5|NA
CASGFSNYGYTF
TGTGCTAGTGGTTTTAGTAACTATGGCTACACCTTC
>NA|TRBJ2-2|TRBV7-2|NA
CASSFLLAGELFF
TGTGCCAGCAGCTTCTTACTAGCCGGGGAGCTGTTTTTT
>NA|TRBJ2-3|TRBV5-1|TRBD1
CASSLGQGFTDTQYF
TGCGCCAGCAGCTTGGGACAGGGGTTCACAGATACGCAGTATTTT
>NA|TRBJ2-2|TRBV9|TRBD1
CASSGTGGVTGELFF
TGTGCCAGCAGCGGGACAGGTGGGGTCACCGGGGAGCTGTTTTTT
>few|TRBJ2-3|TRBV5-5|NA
CASSLVGGTPYLGDTQYF
TGTGCCAGCAGCTTGGTAGGCGGGACTCCTTATCTTGGAGATACGCAGTATTTT
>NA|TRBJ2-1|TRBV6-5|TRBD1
CASSYPGQGARNEQFF
TGTGCCAGCAGTTACCCGGGACAGGGGGCGCGCAATGAGCAGTTCTTC
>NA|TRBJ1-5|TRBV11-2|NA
CASSLDQGFPNQPQHF
TGTGCCAGCAGCTTAGACCAGGGGTTCCCTAATCAGCCCCAGCATTTT
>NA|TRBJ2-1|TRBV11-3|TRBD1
CASSLRTGGYNEQFF
TGTGCCAGCAGCCTCCGGACAGGGGGTTACAATGAGCAGTTCTTC